This TCR beta chain comes out of a study of OX40 agonist ivuxolimab in advanced cancers. Study overall: Partial responses were achieved by three patients: one hepatocellular carcinoma, two cutaneous melanoma.

The germline gives CDR1 PRHDT, CDR2 FYEKMQ (reference sequence). There are 16 residues in the CDR3. V was pared by 5 bases and J by 4 bases, with 19 bases between. With regard to this clone: The antigen is not known.

Findings of the study overall: With doses of 0.1 to 3.0 mg/kg, CD4+ and CD8+ blood T cells had undergone clonal expansion by week 6.

Only in-frame clones appear in the TCRdb table, and some are missing; sequencing was by immunoSEQ multiplex PCR. The table shows about 69,000 clones, with 80% to 95% occurring only once. The chain recombines TRBV13 with TRBJ2-3; possible D gene TRBD2, 6 bases. This clonotype originated in an adult with an advanced solid tumor such as melanoma, head and neck, liver or kidney cancer. The sequenced sample was CD4+ or CD8+ T cells sorted from blood, obtained in a trial of the OX40 agonist ivuxolimab. The CDR3 loop reads CASSRGTGGMPDTQYF. CDR3 bases: TGTGCCAGCAGCCGTGGGACTGGGGGGATGCCAGATACGCAGTATTTT.